This TCR beta chain was retrieved from a study of identifying expanded T cells in peripheral blood. Regarding the study as a whole: Approximately two-week clone count variance significantly increased as total template count grew. Over about two and four weeks, about 15 and 19 clones changed, versus roughly 1.1 between replicates.

CDR1 is MNHEY and CDR2 is SMNVEV in the germline V gene (reference sequence). The CDR3 sequence is 13 residues long. V was clipped by 5 bases and J by 5 bases, with 12 bases between them. Sequenced by immunoSEQ multiplex PCR; TCRdb stores in-frame clones only, minus some. The sample consists of about 85,000 clones, around 91% of them appearing once. This clone was seen more than once but under ten times. Its antigen is still unknown. Collection occurred without any documented infections or immune events in donors. The chain combines TRBV27 with TRBJ1-2; possible D gene TRBD1, 5 bases. The sequence derives from a person aged 18-70 years in good health. The sample was blood. The CDR3 loop reads CASSTRVEYGYTF. In DNA form, the CDR3 reads TGTGCCAGCAGTACCAGGGTGGAATATGGCTACACCTTC.